A selection of T cell receptor beta chains follows, all from one sample in a study of cytomegalovirus exposure and HLA in healthy donors. TCRdb keeps only in-frame clones here, not all; method: immunoSEQ multiplex PCR. Among 150,000 or so clones listed, 79% were seen once. Sequencing was carried out using PBMCs. These receptors all stem from a man aged 25 to 40 in good health and CMV-seropositive. Both conserved end residues are part of each CDR3. Each record gives: J gene, clone size, D gene, V gene, CDR3 DNA, CDR3 protein. D genes are given only for firm matches. Where a row states a size, it is once, few, many or the class of an expanded clone; other rows omit it.

j_call: TRBJ1-1; clone_size: .; d_call: .; v_call: TRBV30; cdr3_nt: TGTGCCTGGAGTCCCGACAGGATGAACACTGAAGCTTTCTTT; cdr3_aa: CAWSPDRMNTEAFF
j_call: TRBJ1-5; clone_size: .; d_call: .; v_call: TRBV6-1; cdr3_nt: TGTGCCAGCAGCGACAGGAGTAGCAATCAGCCCCAGCATTTT; cdr3_aa: CASSDRSSNQPQHF
j_call: TRBJ2-7; clone_size: few; d_call: .; v_call: TRBV18; cdr3_nt: TGTGCCAGCTCACCACTGGGCGACGAGCAGTACTTC; cdr3_aa: CASSPLGDEQYF
j_call: TRBJ2-2; clone_size: .; d_call: TRBD1; v_call: TRBV7-8; cdr3_nt: TGTGCCAGCAGCTTAGGGACAGGGGCCACCGGGGAGCTGTTTTTT; cdr3_aa: CASSLGTGATGELFF
j_call: TRBJ1-1; clone_size: .; d_call: .; v_call: TRBV30; cdr3_nt: TGTGCCAAGGGGCAGGGGAACACTGAAGCTTTCTTT; cdr3_aa: CAKGQGNTEAFF
j_call: TRBJ1-1; clone_size: once; d_call: .; v_call: TRBV30; cdr3_nt: TGTGCCTGGACCGTCGGGGGGGACACTGAAGCTTTCTTT; cdr3_aa: CAWTVGGDTEAFF
j_call: TRBJ2-5; clone_size: few; d_call: .; v_call: TRBV18; cdr3_nt: TGTGCCAGCTCACCACTCGTGAGTCTAGAGACCCAGTACTTC; cdr3_aa: CASSPLVSLETQYF
j_call: TRBJ1-1; clone_size: .; d_call: .; v_call: TRBV18; cdr3_nt: TGTGCCAGCTCACAATCGGGGGGCGTTCTGAACAAGGGGGCTTTCTTT; cdr3_aa: CASSQSGGVLNKGAFF
j_call: TRBJ1-6; clone_size: .; d_call: .; v_call: TRBV27; cdr3_nt: TGTGCCAGCAGTTTCTACAATTCACCCCTCCACTTT; cdr3_aa: CASSFYNSPLHF
j_call: TRBJ2-1; clone_size: .; d_call: TRBD1; v_call: TRBV7-2; cdr3_nt: TGTGCCAGCAGCTCGTACAGGGGCAATGAGCAGTTCTTC; cdr3_aa: CASSSYRGNEQFF
j_call: TRBJ2-5; clone_size: once; d_call: TRBD1; v_call: TRBV7-7; cdr3_nt: TGTGCTAGCAGCTCGACAGGGGGCGAAGAGACCCAGTACTTC; cdr3_aa: CASSSTGGEETQYF
j_call: TRBJ2-7; clone_size: .; d_call: TRBD1; v_call: TRBV23-1; cdr3_nt: TGCGCCAGCAGTCCCCTGGGACAGGGGACAGAAGAGCAGTACTTC; cdr3_aa: CASSPLGQGTEEQYF
j_call: TRBJ1-1; clone_size: .; d_call: .; v_call: TRBV27; cdr3_nt: TGTGCCAGCAGTTTGGCAGGGGTGATGAACACTGAAGCTTTCTTT; cdr3_aa: CASSLAGVMNTEAFF
j_call: TRBJ1-6; clone_size: .; d_call: .; v_call: TRBV7-2; cdr3_nt: TGTGCCAGCAGCTCCCACATAAGCTCCTATAATTCACCCCTCCACTTT; cdr3_aa: CASSSHISSYNSPLHF
j_call: TRBJ2-3; clone_size: once; d_call: TRBD1; v_call: TRBV10-1; cdr3_nt: TGCGCCAGCAGGGCTGGACAGGGAGGCACAGATACGCAGTATTTT; cdr3_aa: CASRAGQGGTDTQYF
j_call: TRBJ1-5; clone_size: once; d_call: .; v_call: TRBV2; cdr3_nt: TGTGCCAGCGGTGGGACCGGGAATAGCAATCAGCCCCAGCATTTT; cdr3_aa: CASGGTGNSNQPQHF
j_call: TRBJ1-1; clone_size: .; d_call: TRBD1; v_call: TRBV5-1; cdr3_nt: TGCGCCAGCAGCACCGGACAGGGGGCCTCTGAAGCTTTCTTT; cdr3_aa: CASSTGQGASEAFF
j_call: TRBJ1-2; clone_size: .; d_call: .; v_call: TRBV9; cdr3_nt: TGTGCCAGCAGCGTAGAGAAGGGAGGAGGCTACACCTTC; cdr3_aa: CASSVEKGGGYTF
j_call: TRBJ2-3; clone_size: .; d_call: TRBD1; v_call: TRBV6-6; cdr3_nt: TGTGCCAGCAGTTACTCGACAGGGACAGATACGCAGTATTTT; cdr3_aa: CASSYSTGTDTQYF
j_call: TRBJ1-3; clone_size: .; d_call: TRBD1; v_call: TRBV14; cdr3_nt: TGTGCCAGCAGCCCGCAGGGGGACACCATATATTTT; cdr3_aa: CASSPQGDTIYF
j_call: TRBJ1-1; clone_size: .; d_call: .; v_call: TRBV27; cdr3_nt: TGTGCCAGCAGAATCACTCCCTGGAACACTGAAGCTTTCTTT; cdr3_aa: CASRITPWNTEAFF
j_call: TRBJ2-3; clone_size: .; d_call: TRBD2; v_call: TRBV19; cdr3_nt: TGTGCCAGTAGTTCAACAGCACTAGCGGGAGATACGCAGTATTTT; cdr3_aa: CASSSTALAGDTQYF
j_call: TRBJ2-5; clone_size: .; d_call: .; v_call: TRBV1; cdr3_nt: TGCACCAGCAGCCAAGATCGGGGTGGGAAGACCCAGTACTTC; cdr3_aa: CTSSQDRGGKTQYF
j_call: TRBJ2-7; clone_size: .; d_call: TRBD1; v_call: TRBV7-2; cdr3_nt: TGTGCCAGCAGCTTCCGGGACAGGGATACCTACGAGCAGTACTTC; cdr3_aa: CASSFRDRDTYEQYF
j_call: TRBJ2-7; clone_size: .; d_call: TRBD2; v_call: TRBV7-8; cdr3_nt: TGTGCCAGCAGTTCAACGACTAGCGGGGGGGCCTACGAGCAGTACTTC; cdr3_aa: CASSSTTSGGAYEQYF
j_call: TRBJ2-5; clone_size: .; d_call: TRBD2; v_call: TRBV29-1; cdr3_nt: TGCAGCGTGAGGCGGACTAGCGGGCGGGGTGAGACCCAGTACTTC; cdr3_aa: CSVRRTSGRGETQYF
j_call: TRBJ2-3; clone_size: .; d_call: TRBD2; v_call: TRBV13; cdr3_nt: TGTGCCAGCAGCTTACATAGCGGGGGACTGTACACAGATACGCAGTATTTT; cdr3_aa: CASSLHSGGLYTDTQYF
j_call: TRBJ2-1; clone_size: .; d_call: TRBD2; v_call: TRBV28; cdr3_nt: TGTGCCAGCAGTCAACTAGCGGGAGGGTCCTACAATGAGCAGTTCTTC; cdr3_aa: CASSQLAGGSYNEQFF
j_call: TRBJ1-3; clone_size: .; d_call: .; v_call: TRBV5-1; cdr3_nt: TGCGCCAGCAGCCACACCTCGGGAGGGGATGGAAACACCATATATTTT; cdr3_aa: CASSHTSGGDGNTIYF
j_call: TRBJ1-5; clone_size: few; d_call: .; v_call: TRBV27; cdr3_nt: TGTGCCAGCAGTTCCAGCGGGCAGCCCCAGCATTTT; cdr3_aa: CASSSSGQPQHF
j_call: TRBJ2-7; clone_size: few; d_call: TRBD1; v_call: TRBV7-9; cdr3_nt: TGTGCCAGCAGCTTAGGAACGGGACAGTTGTCCTACGAGCAGTACTTC; cdr3_aa: CASSLGTGQLSYEQYF
j_call: TRBJ1-2; clone_size: .; d_call: TRBD1; v_call: TRBV6-5; cdr3_nt: TGTGCCAGCAGTTACTCGCAGACAGGGCTGGGAGGCTACACCTTC; cdr3_aa: CASSYSQTGLGGYTF
j_call: TRBJ2-3; clone_size: .; d_call: TRBD2; v_call: TRBV14; cdr3_nt: TGTGCCAGCAGCAGACGACTAGCGGGGCTAGATACGCAGTATTTT; cdr3_aa: CASSRRLAGLDTQYF
j_call: TRBJ2-5; clone_size: .; d_call: TRBD2; v_call: TRBV2; cdr3_nt: TGTGCCTTCCGGACTAGCGGGGGTGAGACCCAGTACTTC; cdr3_aa: CAFRTSGGETQYF
j_call: TRBJ2-2; clone_size: .; d_call: .; v_call: TRBV29-1; cdr3_nt: TGCAGCGTTACTCATAGGGGCGCCGGGGAGCTGTTTTTT; cdr3_aa: CSVTHRGAGELFF
j_call: TRBJ1-1; clone_size: .; d_call: TRBD1; v_call: TRBV7-3; cdr3_nt: TGTGCCAGCAGAAAAGACAGGGGAACGAACACTGAAGCTTTCTTT; cdr3_aa: CASRKDRGTNTEAFF
j_call: TRBJ2-7; clone_size: .; d_call: TRBD2; v_call: TRBV6-5; cdr3_nt: TGTGCCAGCAGTAGGACTAGCGGGGGGACCTACGAGCAGTACTTC; cdr3_aa: CASSRTSGGTYEQYF
j_call: TRBJ2-7; clone_size: .; d_call: TRBD1; v_call: TRBV15; cdr3_nt: TGTGCCACCAGCAGACCCGGGACAGGGGGCTACGAGCAGTACTTC; cdr3_aa: CATSRPGTGGYEQYF